Given below is one TCR beta chain in context. The target antigen is unknown. V was pared by 3 bases and J by 1 base, with 10 bases between. The germline V gene encodes CDR1 SGDLS and CDR2 YYNGEE. The CDR3 covers 14 residues. This entry is derived from a study of molecular identifiers for immune sequencing clone quantification. Study-level points and caveats: Amid around 980,000 naive cells, spiked Jurkat TCR RNA from one cell was reportedly still detectable.

TCRdb re-called the PCR reads through MiXCR, storing one row per CDR3 protein. The sample has 12,000 or so distinct CDR3 sequences; 18% are singletons. The chain joins TRBV9 to TRBJ1-1, with a tentative D call TRBD1 (6 bases). This receptor was obtained from a human donor in good health. Some libraries in this study had Jurkat cell RNA spiked in. What was sequenced was naive CD8+ T cells from blood, with Jurkat cell RNA spiked in. The subset: FACS-sorted CD8+CD4-CCR7+CD45RA+ naive T cells. The CDR3 is CASSARTANTEAFF. As DNA, the CDR3 is TGTGCCAGCAGCGCTCGGACAGCGAACACTGAAGCTTTCTTT. Based on the CDR3 plus reference TRBV9 and TRBJ1-1, the full variable domain is DSGVTQTPKHLITATGQRVTLRCSPRSGDLSVYWYQQSLDQGLQFLIQYYNGEERAKGNILERFSAQQFPDLHSELNLSSLELGDSALYFCASSARTANTEAFFGQGTRLTVV.